This entry describes one T cell receptor (beta chain). Its target is not known. All donors were healthy Caucasians. This entry belongs to a study of identical twins. Each CDR3 protein is one row after TCRdb ran MiXCR on the 5' RACE reads. Of about 700,000 distinct CDR3 sequences listed, 8% to 9% are singletons. Germline V gene lookup returns CDR1 SEHNR and CDR2 FQNEAQ (reference sequence). The V and J ends lost 8 bases and 7 bases respectively, with 21 bases between them. The CDR3 consists of 14 residues. Findings of the study overall: In drawing conclusions, the study used cross-sectional statistical analysis and did not follow the same donors. Cord blood's abundant beta clonotypes had fewer insertions, unlike memory repertoires.

The data were also submitted as part of a second study, on yellow fever vaccine responses in identical twins.

The genes are TRBV7-9 and TRBJ2-7, with D maybe TRBD1 (7 bases). The receptor comes from a woman aged 18-29 years in good health. The material sequenced was PBMCs. The CDR3 region is CASGVGGSRGEQYF. The DNA for the CDR3 is TGTGCCAGCGGAGTGGGGGGATCCAGGGGGGAGCAGTACTTC.